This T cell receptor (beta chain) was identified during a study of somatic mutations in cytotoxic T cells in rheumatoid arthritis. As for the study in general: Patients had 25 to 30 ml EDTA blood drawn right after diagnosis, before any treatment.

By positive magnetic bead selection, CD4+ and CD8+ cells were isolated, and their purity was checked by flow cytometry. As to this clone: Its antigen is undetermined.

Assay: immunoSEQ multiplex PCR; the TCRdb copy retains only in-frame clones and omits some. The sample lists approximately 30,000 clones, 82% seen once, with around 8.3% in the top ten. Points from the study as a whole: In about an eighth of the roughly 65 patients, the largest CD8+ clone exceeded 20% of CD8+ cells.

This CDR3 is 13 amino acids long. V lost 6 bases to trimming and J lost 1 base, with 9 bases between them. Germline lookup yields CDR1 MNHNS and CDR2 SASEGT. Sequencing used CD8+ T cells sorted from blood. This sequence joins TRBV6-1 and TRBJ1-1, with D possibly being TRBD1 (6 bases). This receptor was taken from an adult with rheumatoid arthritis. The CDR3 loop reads CASRRGANTEAFF. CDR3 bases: TGTGCCAGCAGGAGGGGGGCGAACACTGAAGCTTTCTTT.